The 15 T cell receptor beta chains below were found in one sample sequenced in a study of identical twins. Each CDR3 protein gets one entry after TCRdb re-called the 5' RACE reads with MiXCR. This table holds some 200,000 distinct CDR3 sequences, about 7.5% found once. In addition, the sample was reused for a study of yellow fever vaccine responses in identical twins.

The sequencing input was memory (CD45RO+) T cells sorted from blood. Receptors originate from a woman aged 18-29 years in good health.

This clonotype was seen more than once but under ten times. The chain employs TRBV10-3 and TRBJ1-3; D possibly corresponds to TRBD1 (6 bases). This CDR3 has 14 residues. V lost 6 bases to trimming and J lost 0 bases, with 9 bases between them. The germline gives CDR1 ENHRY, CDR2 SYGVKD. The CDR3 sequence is CAIRDSISGNTIYF. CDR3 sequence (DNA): TGTGCCATCAGGGACAGCATCTCTGGAAACACCATATATTTT.

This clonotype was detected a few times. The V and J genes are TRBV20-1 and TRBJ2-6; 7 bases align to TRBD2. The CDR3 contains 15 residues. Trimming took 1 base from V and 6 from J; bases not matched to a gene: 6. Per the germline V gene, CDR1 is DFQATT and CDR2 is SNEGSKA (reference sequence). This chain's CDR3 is CSARGGEGAANVLTF. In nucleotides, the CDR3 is TGCAGTGCTAGAGGGGGGGAGGGTGCGGCCAACGTCCTGACTTTC.

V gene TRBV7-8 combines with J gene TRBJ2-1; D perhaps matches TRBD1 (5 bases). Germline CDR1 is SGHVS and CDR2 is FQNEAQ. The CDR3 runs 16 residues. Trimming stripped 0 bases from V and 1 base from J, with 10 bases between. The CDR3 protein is CASSLARAGSYNEQFF. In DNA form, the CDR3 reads TGTGCCAGCAGCTTAGCACGGGCAGGGTCCTACAATGAGCAGTTCTTC.

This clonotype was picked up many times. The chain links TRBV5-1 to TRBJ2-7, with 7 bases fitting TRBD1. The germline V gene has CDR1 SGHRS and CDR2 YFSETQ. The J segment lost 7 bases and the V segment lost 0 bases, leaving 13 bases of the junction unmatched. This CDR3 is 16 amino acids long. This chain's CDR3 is CASSLGQGHLRSEQYF. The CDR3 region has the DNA TGCGCCAGCAGCTTGGGACAGGGACACCTACGAAGTGAGCAGTACTTC.

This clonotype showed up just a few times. CDR3 loop: CASSLARQQPQHF. The CDR3 nucleotides read TGTGCCAGCAGTTTAGCGAGACAGCAGCCCCAGCATTTT. V and J are TRBV12-3 or TRBV12-4 and TRBJ1-5, with a weak D call TRBD1 (5 bases). Trimming took 0 bases from V and 7 from J, leaving 7 bases between them. The CDR3 length is 13 residues.

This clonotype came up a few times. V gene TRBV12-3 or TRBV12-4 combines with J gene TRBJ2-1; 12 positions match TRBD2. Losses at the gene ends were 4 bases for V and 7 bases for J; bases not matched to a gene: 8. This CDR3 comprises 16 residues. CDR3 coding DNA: TGTGCCAGCAGTTCCCCACTAGCGGGGGGTAGGAATGAGCAGTTCTTC. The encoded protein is CASSSPLAGGRNEQFF.

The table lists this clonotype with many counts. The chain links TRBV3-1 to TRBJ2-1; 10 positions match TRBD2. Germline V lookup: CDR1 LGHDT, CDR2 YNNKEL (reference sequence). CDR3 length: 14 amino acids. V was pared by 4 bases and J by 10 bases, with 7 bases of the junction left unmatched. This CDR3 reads CASSRSNSGREQFF. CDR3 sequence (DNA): TGTGCCAGCAGCCGATCAAATAGCGGGAGGGAGCAGTTCTTC.

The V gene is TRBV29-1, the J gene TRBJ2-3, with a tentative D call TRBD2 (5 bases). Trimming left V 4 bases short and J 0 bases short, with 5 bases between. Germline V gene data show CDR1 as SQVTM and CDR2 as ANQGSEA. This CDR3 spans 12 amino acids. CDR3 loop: CSVGTSTDTQYF. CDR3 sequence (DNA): TGCAGCGTTGGGACTAGCACAGATACGCAGTATTTT.

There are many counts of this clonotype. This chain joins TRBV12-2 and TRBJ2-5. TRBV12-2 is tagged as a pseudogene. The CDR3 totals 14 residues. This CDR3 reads CASRLASRRETQYF. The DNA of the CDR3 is TGTGCAAGTCGCTTAGCGTCTAGGAGAGAGACCCAGTACTTC.

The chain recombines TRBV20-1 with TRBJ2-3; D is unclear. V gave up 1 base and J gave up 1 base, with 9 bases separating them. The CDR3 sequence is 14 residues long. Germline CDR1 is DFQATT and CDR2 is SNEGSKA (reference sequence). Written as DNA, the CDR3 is TGCAGTGCTAGAGGGACCGACGGCACAGATACGCAGTATTTT. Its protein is CSARGTDGTDTQYF.

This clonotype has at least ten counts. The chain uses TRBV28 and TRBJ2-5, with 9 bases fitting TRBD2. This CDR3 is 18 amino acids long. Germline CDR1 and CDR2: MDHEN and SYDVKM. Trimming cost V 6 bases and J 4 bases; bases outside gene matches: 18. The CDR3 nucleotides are TGTGCCAGCAGCCCCCGGCCTAGCGGGAACACCGCACCAGAGACCCAGTACTTC. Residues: CASSPRPSGNTAPETQYF.

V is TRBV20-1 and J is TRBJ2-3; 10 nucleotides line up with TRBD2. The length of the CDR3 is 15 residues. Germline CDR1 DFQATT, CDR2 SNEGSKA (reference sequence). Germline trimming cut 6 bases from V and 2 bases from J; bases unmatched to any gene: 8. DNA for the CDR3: TGCAGTGCAATGGGACTAGCGACCAACACAGATACGCAGTATTTT. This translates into CSAMGLATNTDTQYF.

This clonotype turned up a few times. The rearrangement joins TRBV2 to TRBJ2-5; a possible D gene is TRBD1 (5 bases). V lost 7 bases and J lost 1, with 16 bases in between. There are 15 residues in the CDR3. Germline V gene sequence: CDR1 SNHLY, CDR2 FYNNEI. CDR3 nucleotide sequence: TGTGCCAGCACAGGACAAAGCCGGACCCAAGAGACCCAGTACTTC. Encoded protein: CASTGQSRTQETQYF.

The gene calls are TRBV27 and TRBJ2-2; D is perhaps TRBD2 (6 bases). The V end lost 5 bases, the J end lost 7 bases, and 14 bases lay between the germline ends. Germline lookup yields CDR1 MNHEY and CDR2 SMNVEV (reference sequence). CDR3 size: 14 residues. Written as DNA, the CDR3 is TGTGCCAGCAGTCTGGACCGCGGGATCGGGGAGCTGTTTTTT. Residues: CASSLDRGIGELFF.

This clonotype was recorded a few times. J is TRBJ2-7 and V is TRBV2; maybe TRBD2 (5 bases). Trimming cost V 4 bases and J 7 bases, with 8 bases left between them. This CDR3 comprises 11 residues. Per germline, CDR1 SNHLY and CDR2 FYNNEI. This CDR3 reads CASSGRVEQYF. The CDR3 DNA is TGTGCCAGCAGTGGGCGGGTGGAGCAGTACTTC.